Sequencing of this T cell receptor (beta chain) was carried out in a study of cytomegalovirus exposure and HLA in healthy donors. In the PCR, 60 Vbeta and 13 Jbeta primers were used. Produced via immunoSEQ multiplex PCR; TCRdb's table is partial and in-frame only. This table has 150,000 or so clones, roughly 80% appearing once. Sample: PBMCs. This receptor was obtained from a female donor in good health and CMV-seronegative.

In DNA, the CDR3 is TGTGCCAGCTCACCGATGGGACAGGCTACCTCCTACGAGCAGTACTTC. It specifies CASSPMGQATSYEQYF. The chain joins TRBV18 to TRBJ2-7, with 8 nucleotides matching TRBD1. Looked up from germline, CDR1 is KGHSH and CDR2 is LQKENI. V lost 3 bases, J lost 0 bases, and 7 bases stayed unmatched. The CDR3 covers 16 residues. Using reference TRBV18 and TRBJ2-7 for the parts outside the CDR3, the full variable domain is NAGVMQNPRHLVRRRGQEARLRCSPMKGHSHVYWYRQLPEEGLKFMVYLQKENIIDESGMPKERFSAEFPKEGPSILRIQQVVRGDSAAYFCASSPMGQATSYEQYFGPGTRLTVT.